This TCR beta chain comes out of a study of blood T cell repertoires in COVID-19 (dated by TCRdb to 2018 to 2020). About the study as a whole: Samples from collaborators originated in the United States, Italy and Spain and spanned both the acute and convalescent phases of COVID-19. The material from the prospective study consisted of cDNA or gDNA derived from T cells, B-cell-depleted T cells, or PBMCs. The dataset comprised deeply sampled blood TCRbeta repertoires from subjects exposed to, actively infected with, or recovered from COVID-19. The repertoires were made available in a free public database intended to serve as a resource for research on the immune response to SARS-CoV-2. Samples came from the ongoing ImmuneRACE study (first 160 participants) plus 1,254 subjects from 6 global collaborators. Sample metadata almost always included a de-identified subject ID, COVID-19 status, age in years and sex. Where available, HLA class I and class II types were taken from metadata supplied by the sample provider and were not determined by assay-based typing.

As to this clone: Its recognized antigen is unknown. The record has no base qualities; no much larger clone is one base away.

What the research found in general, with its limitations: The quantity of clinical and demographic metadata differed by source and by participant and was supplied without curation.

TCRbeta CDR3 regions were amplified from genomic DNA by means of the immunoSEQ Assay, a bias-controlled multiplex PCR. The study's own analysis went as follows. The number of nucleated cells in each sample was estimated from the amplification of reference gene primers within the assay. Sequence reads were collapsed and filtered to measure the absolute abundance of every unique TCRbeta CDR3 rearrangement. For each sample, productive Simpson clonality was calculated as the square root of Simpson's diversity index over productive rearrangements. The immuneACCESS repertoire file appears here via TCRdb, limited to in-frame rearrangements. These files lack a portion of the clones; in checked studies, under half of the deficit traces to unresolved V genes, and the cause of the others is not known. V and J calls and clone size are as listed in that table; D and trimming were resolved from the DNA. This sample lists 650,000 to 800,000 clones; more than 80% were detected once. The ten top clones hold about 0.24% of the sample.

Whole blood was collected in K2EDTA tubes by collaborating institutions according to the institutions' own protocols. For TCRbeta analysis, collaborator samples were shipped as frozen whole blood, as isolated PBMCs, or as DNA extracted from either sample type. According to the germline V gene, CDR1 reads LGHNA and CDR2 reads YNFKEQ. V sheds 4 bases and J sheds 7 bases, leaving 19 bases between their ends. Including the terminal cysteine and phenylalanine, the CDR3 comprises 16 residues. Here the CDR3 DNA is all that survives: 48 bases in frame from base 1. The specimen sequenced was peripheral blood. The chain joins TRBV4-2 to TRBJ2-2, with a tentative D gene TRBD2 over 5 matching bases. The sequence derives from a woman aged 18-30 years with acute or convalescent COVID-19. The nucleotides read TGTGCCAGCAGCCTGGCAGAAGCGGATGACATCGGGGAGCTGTTTTTT. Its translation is CASSLAEADDIGELFF.